This TCR beta chain is drawn from a study of neoadjuvant nivolumab and ipilimumab in lung cancer. General observations from the study: Pretherapy blood TCR richness correlated positively with resected tumor richness. Only two of four nivolumab-treated tumors gained richness and clonality by surgery. Compared with tumor-adjacent uninvolved lung, resected tumors showed greater richness and clonality.

Germline CDR1 SGHRS, CDR2 YFSETQ. Trimming shortened V by 4 bases and J by 6 bases, and 10 bases separated the two germline ends. This CDR3 has 13 amino acids. Method: immunoSEQ multiplex PCR; TCRdb's copy keeps in-frame clones and lacks some. This repertoire shows 7,500 to 10,000 clones, around 82% found once; its top ten account for about 3.3%. For this clone: Its antigen is still unknown.

This sample comprised peripheral blood, obtained before neoadjuvant nivolumab, alone or with ipilimumab. The TCR originated in an adult with non-small cell lung cancer. V gene TRBV5-1 combines with J gene TRBJ2-2; D remains ambiguous. The DNA of the CDR3 is TGCGCCAGCAGCCTCGAGCTGGCCGGGGAGCTGTTTTTT. Protein sequence: CASSLELAGELFF. Complete variable domain (other parts from reference TRBV5-1 and TRBJ2-2): KAGVTQTPRYLIKTRGQQVTLSCSPISGHRSVSWYQQTPGQGLQFLFEYFSETQRNKGNFPGRFSGRQFSNSRSEMNVSTLELGDSALYLCASSLELAGELFFGEGSRLTVL.